This T cell receptor (beta chain) was sequenced during a study of shared T cell receptors in the human thymus. The V segment lost 8 bases and the J segment 2 bases; nucleotides outside the gene matches: 6. CDR3 length: 16 residues. Germline lookup yields CDR1 SGHVS and CDR2 FQNEAQ. Libraries were prepared by immunoSEQ multiplex PCR; TCRdb keeps only in-frame clonotypes and omits some of them. Of hundreds of thousands of clones listed, 80% to 90% are singletons. The sample was also linked to a second study, of human thymus T cells. That paper adds: Having corrective surgery for congenital heart defects, healthy Finnish infants were the ones who donated. Corrective cardiac surgery supplied the resected thymus tissue. Across thymic and blood repertoires, the usage of V and J genes appeared to be biased. A high degree of thymic repertoire overlap among unrelated individuals was reported in related research.

Sample: thymocytes. The source of this sequence is a boy under two years old with a congenital heart defect. The J gene is TRBJ2-1, the V gene TRBV7-8; 13 bases fit TRBD2. CDR3 bases: TGTGCCAGCGCCGGGACTAGCGGGGCTCCCTACAATGAGCAGTTCTTC. It is translated as CASAGTSGAPYNEQFF.